This T cell receptor beta chain emerged from a study of vaccination and CD4 T cells after COVID-19. The treatment is: approximately 9-day PBMC culture with coronavirus spike peptide pools or control peptides (ViraFEST assay). A remark on this clonotype: What it binds is unknown.

Sequence data for DNA of cultured CD4+ T cells were generated by the Oncomine TCR Beta short-read assay. Genomic DNA was drawn out of CD4+ T cells grown in culture. TCRdb re-derived calls from the PCR reads in MiXCR, one entry per CDR3 protein. The data hold 15,000 to 20,000 distinct CDR3 sequences, with 70% to 80% observed a single time. This clonotype was obtained from a human donor who had recovered from COVID-19. Sequenced input: CD4+ T cells from blood, cultured in vitro.

CDR3 sequence: CASSLGLSLSTDTQYF. CDR3 sequence (DNA): TGTGCCAGCAGCTTGGGACTTTCCTTGAGCACAGATACGCAGTATTTT. The chain couples TRBV7-3 to TRBJ2-3; D is possibly TRBD2 (6 bases). Per germline, CDR1 SGHTA and CDR2 FQGTGA. The CDR3 consists of 16 residues. V was trimmed by 3 bases and J by 0 bases, leaving 13 bases between them.